The present entry profiles one T cell receptor beta chain with its context. Antigen: not known. V was clipped by 5 bases and J by 10 bases; unmatched bases: 11. The CDR3 has 15 residues. CDR1 is MGHRA and CDR2 is YSYEKL in the germline V gene. These data come from a study of OX40 agonist ivuxolimab in advanced cancers. The overall study: Patients were dosed intravenously with ivuxolimab at 0.01 to 10 mg/kg every 2 weeks. The study enrolled dose-escalation patients with hepatocellular carcinoma, melanoma, renal cell or head and neck cancer. In three patients, partial responses were observed, one with hepatocellular carcinoma and two with cutaneous melanoma.

Study findings and constraints: In the 0.1-3.0 mg/kg groups, partial responders showed among the lowest expansion.

Using immunoSEQ multiplex PCR, the repertoire was profiled, and TCRdb retains in-frame clones only, with some absent. Found here are fewer than 35,000 clones, under 95% of them singletons; the top ten hold 4.8%. This chain links TRBV4-1 with TRBJ1-6; 7 bases are a match to TRBD1. The origin of this receptor is an adult with an advanced solid tumor such as melanoma, head and neck, liver or kidney cancer. This sample comprised CD4+ or CD8+ T cells sorted from blood, obtained in a trial of the OX40 agonist ivuxolimab. This chain's CDR3 is CASSEVGQGESPLHF. CDR3 bases: TGCGCCAGCAGCGAGGTGGGGCAGGGGGAATCACCCCTCCACTTT.